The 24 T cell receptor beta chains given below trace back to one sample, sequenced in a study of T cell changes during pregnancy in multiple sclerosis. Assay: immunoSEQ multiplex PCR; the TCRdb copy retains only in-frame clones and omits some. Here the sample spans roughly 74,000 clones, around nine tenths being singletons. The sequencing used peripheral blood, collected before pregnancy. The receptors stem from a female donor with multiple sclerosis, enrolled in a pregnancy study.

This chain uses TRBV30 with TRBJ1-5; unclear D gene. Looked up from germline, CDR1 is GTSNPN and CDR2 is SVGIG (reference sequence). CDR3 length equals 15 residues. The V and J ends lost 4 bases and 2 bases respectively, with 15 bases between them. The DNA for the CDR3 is TGTGCCTGGACGGCCTCTAGTAGCGGCAATCAGCCCCAGCATTTT. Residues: CAWTASSSGNQPQHF.

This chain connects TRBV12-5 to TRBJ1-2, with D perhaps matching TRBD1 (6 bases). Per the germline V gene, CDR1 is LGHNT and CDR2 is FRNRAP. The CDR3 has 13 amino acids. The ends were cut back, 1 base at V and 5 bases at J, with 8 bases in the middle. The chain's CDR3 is CASGLGQGYGYTF. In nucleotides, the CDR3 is TGTGCTAGTGGTTTGGGGCAGGGGTATGGCTACACCTTC.

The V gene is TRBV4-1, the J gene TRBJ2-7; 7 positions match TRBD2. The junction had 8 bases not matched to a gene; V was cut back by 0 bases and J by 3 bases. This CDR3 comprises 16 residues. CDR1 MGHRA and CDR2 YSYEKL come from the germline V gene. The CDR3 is CASSQDRPSGVYEQYF. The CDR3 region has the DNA TGCGCCAGCAGCCAAGATCGGCCTAGCGGAGTCTACGAGCAGTACTTC.

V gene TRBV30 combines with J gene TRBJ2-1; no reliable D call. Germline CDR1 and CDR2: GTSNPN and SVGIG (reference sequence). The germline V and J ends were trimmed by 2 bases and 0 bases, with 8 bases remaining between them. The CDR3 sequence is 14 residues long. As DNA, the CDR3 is TGTGCCTGGAGTATTAGTAGCTCCTACAATGAGCAGTTCTTC. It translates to CAWSISSSYNEQFF. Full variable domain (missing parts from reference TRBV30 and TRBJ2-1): SQTIHQWPATLVQPVGSPLSLECTVEGTSNPNLYWYRQAAGRGLQLLFYSVGIGQISSEVPQNLSASRPQDRQFILSSKKLLLSDSGFYLCAWSISSSYNEQFFGPGTRLTVL.

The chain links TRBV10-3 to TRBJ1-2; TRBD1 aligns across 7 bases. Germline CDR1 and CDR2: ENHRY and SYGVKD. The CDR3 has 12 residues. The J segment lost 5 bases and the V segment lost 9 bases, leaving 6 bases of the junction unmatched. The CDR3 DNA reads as TGTGCCATTTCCGGGACAGAATATGGCTACACCTTC. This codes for CAISGTEYGYTF.

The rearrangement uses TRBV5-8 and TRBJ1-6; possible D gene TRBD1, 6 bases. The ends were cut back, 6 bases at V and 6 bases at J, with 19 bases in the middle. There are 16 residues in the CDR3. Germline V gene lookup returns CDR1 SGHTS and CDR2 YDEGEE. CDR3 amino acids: CASTHFRGVGNSPLHF. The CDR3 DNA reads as TGTGCCAGCACACACTTCAGGGGCGTGGGTAATTCACCCCTCCACTTT.

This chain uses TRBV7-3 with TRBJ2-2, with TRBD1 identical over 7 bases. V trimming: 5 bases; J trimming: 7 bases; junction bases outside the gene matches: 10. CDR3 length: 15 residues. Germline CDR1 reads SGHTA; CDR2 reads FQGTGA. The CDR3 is CASSNGTASDGELFF. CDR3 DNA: TGTGCCAGCAGCAACGGGACAGCCTCGGACGGGGAGCTGTTTTTT.

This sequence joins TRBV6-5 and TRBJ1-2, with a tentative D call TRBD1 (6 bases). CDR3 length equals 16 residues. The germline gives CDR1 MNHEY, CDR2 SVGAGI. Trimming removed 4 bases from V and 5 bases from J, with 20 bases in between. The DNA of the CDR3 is TGTGCCAGCAGTTGGGACAATGCAATCAAGGGGTATGGCTACACCTTC. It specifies CASSWDNAIKGYGYTF.

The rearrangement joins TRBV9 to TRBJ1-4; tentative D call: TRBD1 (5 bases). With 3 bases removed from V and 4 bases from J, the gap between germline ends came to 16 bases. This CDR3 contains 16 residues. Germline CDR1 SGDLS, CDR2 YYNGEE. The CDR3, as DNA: TGTGCCAGCAGCGCCCCGGGGGGGGTGGGTAATGAAAAACTGTTTTTT. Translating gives CASSAPGGVGNEKLFF.

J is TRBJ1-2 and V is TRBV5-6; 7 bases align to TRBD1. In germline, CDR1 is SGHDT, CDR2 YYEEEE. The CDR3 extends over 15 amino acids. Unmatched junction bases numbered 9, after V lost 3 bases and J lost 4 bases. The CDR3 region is CASSSLGQLFYGYTF. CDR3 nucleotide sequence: TGTGCCAGCAGCTCCCTGGGACAGTTGTTCTATGGCTACACCTTC.

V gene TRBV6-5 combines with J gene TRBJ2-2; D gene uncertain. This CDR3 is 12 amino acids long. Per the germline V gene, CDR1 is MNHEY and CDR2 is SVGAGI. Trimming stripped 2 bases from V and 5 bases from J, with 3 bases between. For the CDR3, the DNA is TGTGCCAGCAGTTACGAGACCGGGGAGCTGTTTTTT. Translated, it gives CASSYETGELFF.

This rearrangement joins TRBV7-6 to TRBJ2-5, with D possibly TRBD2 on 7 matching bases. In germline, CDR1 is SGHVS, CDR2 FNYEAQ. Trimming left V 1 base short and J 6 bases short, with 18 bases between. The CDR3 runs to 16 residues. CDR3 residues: CASSLDWGGGPKTQYF. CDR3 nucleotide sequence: TGTGCCAGCAGCTTAGATTGGGGGGGCGGTCCCAAGACCCAGTACTTC. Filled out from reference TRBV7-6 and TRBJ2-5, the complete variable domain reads GAGVSQSPRYKVTKRGQDVALRCDPISGHVSLYWYRQALGQGPEFLTYFNYEAQQDKSGLPNDRFSAERPEGSISTLTIQRTEQRDSAMYRCASSLDWGGGPKTQYFGPGTRLLVL.

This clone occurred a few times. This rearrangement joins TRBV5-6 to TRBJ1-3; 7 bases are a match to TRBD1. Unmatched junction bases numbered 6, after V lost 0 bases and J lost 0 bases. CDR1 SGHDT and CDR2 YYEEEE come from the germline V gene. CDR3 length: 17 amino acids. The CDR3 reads CASSLVTGAASGNTIYF. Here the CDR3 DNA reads TGTGCCAGCAGCTTGGTTACAGGGGCGGCCTCTGGAAACACCATATATTTT.

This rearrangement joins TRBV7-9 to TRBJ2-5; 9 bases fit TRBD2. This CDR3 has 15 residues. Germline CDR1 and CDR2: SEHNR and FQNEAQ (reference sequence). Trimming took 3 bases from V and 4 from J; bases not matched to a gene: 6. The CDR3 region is CASSFGSGSRETQYF. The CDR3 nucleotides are TGTGCCAGCAGCTTTGGTAGCGGGAGTCGAGAGACCCAGTACTTC. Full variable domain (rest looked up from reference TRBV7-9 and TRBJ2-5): DTGVSQNPRHKITKRGQNVTFRCDPISEHNRLYWYRQTLGQGPEFLTYFQNEAQLEKSRLLSDRFSAERPKGSFSTLEIQRTEQGDSAMYLCASSFGSGSRETQYFGPGTRLLVL.

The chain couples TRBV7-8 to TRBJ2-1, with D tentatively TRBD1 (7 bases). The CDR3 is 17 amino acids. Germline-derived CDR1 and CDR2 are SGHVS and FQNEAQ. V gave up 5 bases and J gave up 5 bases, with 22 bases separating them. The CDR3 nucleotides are TGTGCCAGCAGCCAAACTACCCCAGGGGGGCCGAACAATGAGCAGTTCTTC. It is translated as CASSQTTPGGPNNEQFF. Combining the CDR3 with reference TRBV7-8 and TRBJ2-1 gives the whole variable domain GAGVSQSPRYKVAKRGQDVALRCDPISGHVSLFWYQQALGQGPEFLTYFQNEAQLDKSGLPSDRFFAERPEGSVSTLKIQRTQQEDSAVYLCASSQTTPGGPNNEQFFGPGTRLTVL.

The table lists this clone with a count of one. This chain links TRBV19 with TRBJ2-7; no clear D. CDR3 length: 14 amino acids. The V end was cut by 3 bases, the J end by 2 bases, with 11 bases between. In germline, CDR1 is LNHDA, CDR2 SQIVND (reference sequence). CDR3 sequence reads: CASSIRAATYEQYF. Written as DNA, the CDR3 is TGTGCCAGTAGTATTAGAGCTGCGACCTACGAGCAGTACTTC. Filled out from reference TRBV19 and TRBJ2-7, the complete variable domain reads DGGITQSPKYLFRKEGQNVTLSCEQNLNHDAMYWYRQDPGQGLRLIYYSQIVNDFQKGDIAEGYSVSREKKESFPLTVTSAQKNPTAFYLCASSIRAATYEQYFGPGTRLTVT.

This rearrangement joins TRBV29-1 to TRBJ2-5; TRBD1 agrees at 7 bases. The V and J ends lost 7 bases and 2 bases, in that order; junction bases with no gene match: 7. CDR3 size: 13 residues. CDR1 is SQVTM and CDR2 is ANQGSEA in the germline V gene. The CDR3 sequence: CSGRRGQQETQYF. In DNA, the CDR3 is TGCAGCGGTCGAAGGGGACAGCAAGAGACCCAGTACTTC.

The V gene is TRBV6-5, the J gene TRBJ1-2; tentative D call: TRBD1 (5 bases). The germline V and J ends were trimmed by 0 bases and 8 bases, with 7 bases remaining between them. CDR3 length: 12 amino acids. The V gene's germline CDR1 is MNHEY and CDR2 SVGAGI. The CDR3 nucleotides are TGTGCCAGCAGTTACTCCGGGGGAGGCTACACCTTC. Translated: CASSYSGGGYTF.

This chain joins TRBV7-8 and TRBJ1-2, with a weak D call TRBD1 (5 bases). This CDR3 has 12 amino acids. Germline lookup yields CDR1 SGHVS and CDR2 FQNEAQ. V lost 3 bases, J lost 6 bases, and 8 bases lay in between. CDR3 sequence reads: CASSFQGHGYTF. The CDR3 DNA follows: TGTGCCAGCAGCTTCCAGGGTCATGGCTACACCTTC.

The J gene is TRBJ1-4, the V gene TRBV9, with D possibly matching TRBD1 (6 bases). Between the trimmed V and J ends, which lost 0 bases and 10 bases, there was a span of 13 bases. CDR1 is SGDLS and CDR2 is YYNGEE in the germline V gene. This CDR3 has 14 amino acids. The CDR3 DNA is TGTGCCAGCAGCGTAGGAACAGGGAGGGGAAAACTGTTTTTT. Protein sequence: CASSVGTGRGKLFF.

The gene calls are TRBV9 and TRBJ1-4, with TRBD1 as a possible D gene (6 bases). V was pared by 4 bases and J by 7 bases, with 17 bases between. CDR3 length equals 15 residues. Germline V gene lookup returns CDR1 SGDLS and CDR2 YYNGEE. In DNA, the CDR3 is TGTGCCAGCAGCCCGCAACAGGGCCCCGGTGAAAAACTGTTTTTT. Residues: CASSPQQGPGEKLFF.

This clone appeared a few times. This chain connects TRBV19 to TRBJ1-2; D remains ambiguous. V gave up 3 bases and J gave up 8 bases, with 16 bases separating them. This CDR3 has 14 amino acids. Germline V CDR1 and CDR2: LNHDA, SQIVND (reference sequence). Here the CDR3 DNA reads TGTGCCAGTAGTATTGTGAGCTCAGCTAGGGGCTACACCTTC. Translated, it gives CASSIVSSARGYTF.

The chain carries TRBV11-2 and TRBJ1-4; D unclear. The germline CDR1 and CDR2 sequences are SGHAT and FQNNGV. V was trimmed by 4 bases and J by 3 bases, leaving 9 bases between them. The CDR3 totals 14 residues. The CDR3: CASSSRMANEKLFF. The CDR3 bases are TGTGCCAGCAGCTCTAGGATGGCTAATGAAAAACTGTTTTTT. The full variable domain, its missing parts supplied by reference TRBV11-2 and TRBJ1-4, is EAGVAQSPRYKIIEKRQSVAFWCNPISGHATLYWYQQILGQGPKLLIQFQNNGVVDDSQLPKDRFSAERLKGVDSTLKIQPAKLEDSAVYLCASSSRMANEKLFFGSGTQLSVL.

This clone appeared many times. The DNA of the CDR3 is TGTGCTAGTGGTTCACCAGCCGGGACATTGAACACTGAAGCTTTCTTT. Its protein product is CASGSPAGTLNTEAFF. The chain carries TRBV12-5 and TRBJ1-1; perhaps TRBD1 as D (6 bases). There are 16 residues in the CDR3. V was cut by 4 bases and J by 0 bases, with 15 bases left in between. CDR1 and CDR2 (germline): LGHNT, FRNRAP.